This TCR beta chain was obtained from a study of T cell clonality in common variable immunodeficiency. Study-level points and caveats: Authors noted CVID clonality's cause needs subpopulation repertoire sequencing. Compared with healthy controls, CVID subjects showed increased TCRbeta clonality, mostly in about a third. Common variable immunodeficiency TCR beta sequences reportedly had fewer deletions and N-nucleotide insertions.

Control and CVID samples contributed equal amounts of genomic DNA. Profiling relied on immunoSEQ multiplex PCR, and the TCRdb table lists in-frame clones only, not all of them. The profile covers about 39,000 clones, none occurring a single time. The CDR3 has 15 residues. Germline lookup yields CDR1 SNHLY and CDR2 FYNNEI. A few counts support this clone. Its target is unknown. With the read ending 3 residues before the CDR3 end, the germline J gene is used to fill in that end. This chain links TRBV2 with TRBJ1-2, with unresolved D. Sequenced sample: peripheral blood mononuclear cells. The clonotype originates from a person aged 18 to 70 in good health. CDR3 sequence: CASTLTSGRAYDYTF. The part of the CDR3 DNA that was read is TGTGCCAGCACACTCACTAGCGGGAGAGCATACGAC.